This record looks at one T cell receptor beta chain sequence and its context. Using immunoSEQ multiplex PCR, the repertoire was profiled, and TCRdb retains in-frame clones only, with some absent. Here the sample spans fewer than 200,000 clones, approximately 84% being singletons. These data belong to a study of blood T cell repertoires in COVID-19. At the level of the study: Samples representing acute and convalescent COVID-19 were sourced from the United States, Italy and Spain.

This CDR3 has 17 residues. V was trimmed by 2 bases and J by 1 base, leaving 16 bases between them. CDR1 is WSHSY, CDR2 SAAADI, per germline. The study drew participants aged about 18 to 89 years from roughly 25 US areas. Material for sequencing was PBMCs or T cells enriched from blood (not recorded which). The receptor was isolated from a man aged 45-60 years who had recovered from COVID-19. V is TRBV10-2 and J is TRBJ2-3, with D possibly being TRBD2 (6 bases). The CDR3 sequence is CASSEGVGLPGTDTQYF. In DNA form, the CDR3 reads TGCGCCAGCAGTGAGGGGGTGGGACTCCCGGGCACAGATACGCAGTATTTT.